A single T cell receptor (beta chain) is shown here with its context. The antigen is undetermined. This sample is drawn from a study of a mutant IDH1 vaccine in newly diagnosed glioma. Study-level information: Vaccines were first given 4-6 weeks after radiotherapy alone, or with temozolomide cycles. Before enrollment, patients got radiotherapy alone, temozolomide alone, or mostly the combination.

Sample time point: week 11, during vaccination. Mutant IDH1 20-mer peptide, at 300 ug, made up each vaccine dose, with topical imiquimod. The table came from immunoSEQ multiplex PCR; TCRdb's copy has only in-frame clones and leaves some out. The top ten hold 0.6% to 0.75% of the sample, which has around 100,000 clones, 85% to 90% seen once. V was cut by 1 base and J by 7 bases, with 14 bases left in between. CDR3 length equals 15 residues. Germline V gene data show CDR1 as MDHEN and CDR2 as SYDVKM. V is TRBV28 and J is TRBJ2-1, with D possibly TRBD2 on 6 matching bases. The TCR was taken from a woman aged 45-65 years with glioma. The sample in question was PBMCs, obtained from a glioma patient whose treatment included an IDH1 peptide vaccine. This chain's CDR3 is CASSLYGRIRNEQFF. Here the CDR3 DNA reads TGTGCCAGCAGTTTATACGGGAGAATTCGGAATGAGCAGTTCTTC.